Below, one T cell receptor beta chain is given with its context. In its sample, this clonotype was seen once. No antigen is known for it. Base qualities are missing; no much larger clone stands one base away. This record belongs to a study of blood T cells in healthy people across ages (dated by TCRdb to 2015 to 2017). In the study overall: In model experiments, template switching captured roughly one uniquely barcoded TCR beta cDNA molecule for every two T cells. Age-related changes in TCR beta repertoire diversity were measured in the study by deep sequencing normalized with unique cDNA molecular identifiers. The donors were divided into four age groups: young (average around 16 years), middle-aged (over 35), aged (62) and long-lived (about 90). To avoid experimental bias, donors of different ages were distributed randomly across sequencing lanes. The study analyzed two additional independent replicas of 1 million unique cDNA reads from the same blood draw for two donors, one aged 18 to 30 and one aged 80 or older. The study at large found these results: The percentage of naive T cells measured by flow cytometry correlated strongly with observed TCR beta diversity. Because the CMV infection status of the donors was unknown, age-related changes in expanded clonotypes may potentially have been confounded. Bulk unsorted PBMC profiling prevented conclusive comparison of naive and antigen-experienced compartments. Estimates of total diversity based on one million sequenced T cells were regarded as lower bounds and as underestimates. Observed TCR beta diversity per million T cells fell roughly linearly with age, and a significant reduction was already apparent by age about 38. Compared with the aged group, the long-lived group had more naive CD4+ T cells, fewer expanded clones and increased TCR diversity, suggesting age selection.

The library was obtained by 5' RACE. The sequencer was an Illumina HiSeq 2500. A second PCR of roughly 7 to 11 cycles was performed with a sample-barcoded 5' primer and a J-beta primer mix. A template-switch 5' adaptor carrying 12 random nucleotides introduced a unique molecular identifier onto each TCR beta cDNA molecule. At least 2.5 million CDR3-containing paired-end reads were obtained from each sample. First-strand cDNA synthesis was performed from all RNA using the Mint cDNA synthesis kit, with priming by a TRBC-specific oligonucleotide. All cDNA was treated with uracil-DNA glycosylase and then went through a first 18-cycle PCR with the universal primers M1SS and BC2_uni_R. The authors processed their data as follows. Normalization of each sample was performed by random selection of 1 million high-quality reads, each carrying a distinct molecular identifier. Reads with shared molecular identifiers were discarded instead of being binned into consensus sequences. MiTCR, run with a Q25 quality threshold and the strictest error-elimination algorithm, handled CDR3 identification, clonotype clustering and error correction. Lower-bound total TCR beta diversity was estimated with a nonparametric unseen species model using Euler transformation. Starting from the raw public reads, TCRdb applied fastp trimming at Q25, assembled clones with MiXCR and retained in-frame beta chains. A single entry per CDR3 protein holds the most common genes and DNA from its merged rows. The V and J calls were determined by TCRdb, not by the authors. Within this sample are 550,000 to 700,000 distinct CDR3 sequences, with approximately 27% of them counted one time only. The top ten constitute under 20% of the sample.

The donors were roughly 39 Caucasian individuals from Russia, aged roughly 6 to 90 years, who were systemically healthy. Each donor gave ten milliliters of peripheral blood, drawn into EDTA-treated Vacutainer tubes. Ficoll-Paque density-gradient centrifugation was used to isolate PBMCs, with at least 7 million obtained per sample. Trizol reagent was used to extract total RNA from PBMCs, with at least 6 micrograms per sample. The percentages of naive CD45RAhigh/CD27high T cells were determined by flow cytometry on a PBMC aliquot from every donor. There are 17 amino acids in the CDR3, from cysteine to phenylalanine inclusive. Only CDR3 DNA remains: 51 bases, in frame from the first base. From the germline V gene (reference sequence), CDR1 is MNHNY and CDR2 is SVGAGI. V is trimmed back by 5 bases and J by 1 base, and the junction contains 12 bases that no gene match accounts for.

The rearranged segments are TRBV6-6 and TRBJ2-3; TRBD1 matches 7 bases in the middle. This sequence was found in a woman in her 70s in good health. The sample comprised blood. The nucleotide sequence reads TGTGCCAGCAGTACTAACAGGGGTCGCCTTGGCACAGATACGCAGTATTTT. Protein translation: CASSTNRGRLGTDTQYF.